This T cell receptor (beta chain) was sequenced for a study of radiation and T cells in renal cell carcinoma. Study in general: Nephrectomy followed 15 Gy stereotactic body radiation by 4 weeks. Study-wide points: From baseline, blood top tumor clonotypes peaked at 2 weeks post-radiation.

A remark on this clone: Its antigen is not known.

Sequenced by immunoSEQ multiplex PCR; TCRdb stores in-frame clones only, minus some. The table lists more than 140,000 clones, roughly 85% of them singletons. Specified time point: baseline pretreatment blood. The treatment here: 15 Gy SBRT to primary tumor, nephrectomy 4 weeks later. This renal cell carcinoma was of the clear cell type. This sequence was found in a woman aged 45-65 years with renal cell carcinoma. The specimen comprised blood, sampled from a patient whose treatment included radiotherapy and nephrectomy.

The chain's CDR3 is CASSATGEGNQPQHF. The CDR3 nucleotides are TGTGCCAGCAGCGCAACAGGGGAGGGCAATCAGCCCCAGCATTTT. The gene calls are TRBV9 and TRBJ1-5; TRBD1 matches 7 bases. CDR1 and CDR2 from the germline V gene are SGDLS and YYNGEE. The CDR3 is made up of 15 amino acids. After removal of 3 bases from V and 2 bases from J, the junction contained 5 bases not matched to a gene.